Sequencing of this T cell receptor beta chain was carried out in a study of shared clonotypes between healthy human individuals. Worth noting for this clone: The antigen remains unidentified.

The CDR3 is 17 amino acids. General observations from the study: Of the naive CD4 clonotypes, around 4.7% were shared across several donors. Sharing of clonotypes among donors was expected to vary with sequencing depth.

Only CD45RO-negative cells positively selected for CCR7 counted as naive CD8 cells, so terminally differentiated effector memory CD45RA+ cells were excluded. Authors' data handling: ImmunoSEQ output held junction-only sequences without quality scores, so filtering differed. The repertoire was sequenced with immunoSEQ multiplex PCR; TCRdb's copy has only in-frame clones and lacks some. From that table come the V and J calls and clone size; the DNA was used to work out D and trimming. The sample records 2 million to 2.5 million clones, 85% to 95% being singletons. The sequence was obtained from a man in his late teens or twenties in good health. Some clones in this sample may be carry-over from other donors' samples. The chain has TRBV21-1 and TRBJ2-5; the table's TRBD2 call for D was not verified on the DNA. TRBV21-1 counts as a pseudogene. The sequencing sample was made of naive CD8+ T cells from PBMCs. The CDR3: CASSKKGGAASQETQYF. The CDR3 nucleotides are TGTGCCAGCAGCAAAAAGGGCGGGGCAGCATCACAAGAGACCCAGTACTTC.